This TCR beta chain is drawn from a study of naive and memory T cell subsets. Germline CDR1 is DFQATT and CDR2 is SNEGSKA (reference sequence). The CDR3 length is 16 residues. The trim removed 1 base at V and 2 bases at J, leaving 8 bases unmatched. This clonotype was observed a handful of times. Its antigen remains unidentified. Four PCR rounds used nested alpha and beta constant region primers plus the SP2 primer. Blood and skin TCR RNA was reverse transcribed with alpha and beta constant primers. TCRdb passed the 5' RACE reads through MiXCR, listing each CDR3 protein once. The sample includes about 62,000 distinct CDR3 sequences, 7% to 8% of them seen just once. The library had UMIs added by 3' ligation of an oligonucleotide to TCR cDNA. General study points: The RNA method is potentially sensitive to activation and differentiation changes.

This TCR derives from a female donor in good health. The chain combines TRBV20-1 with TRBJ2-3, with TRBD2 matching over 8 bases. The CDR3 coding sequence is TGCAGTGCTAGAGGAGTTAGCGGGATAGTCACAGATACGCAGTATTTT. Amino acids: CSARGVSGIVTDTQYF.